This TCR beta chain was recovered during a study of blood T cells in healthy people across ages. This clonotype turned up a few times. With a J-beta primer mix and a sample-barcoded 5' primer, a second PCR ran 7 to 11 cycles. In TCRdb, the 5' RACE reads were re-called with MiXCR into one record per CDR3 protein. This sample yields 450,000 to 700,000 distinct CDR3 sequences, of which 27% are seen a single time; under 20% belongs to the top ten. The J segment lost 7 bases and the V segment lost 6 bases, leaving 13 bases of the junction unmatched. CDR3 length: 15 residues. Germline CDR1 MNHNY, CDR2 SVGAGI (reference sequence).

This receptor was taken from a woman between 65 and 79 years old in good health. The chain is built from TRBV6-6 and TRBJ2-7, with 9 bases matching TRBD1. The source material was blood. The CDR3 coding sequence is TGTGCCAGCAGCAACCCGGGACAGGGACATGTAGAGCAGTACTTC. Residues: CASSNPGQGHVEQYF.